Below are 17 T cell receptor beta chains sequenced from a single sample in a study of control samples from healthy donors and cancer patients. Sequencing was performed with immunoSEQ multiplex PCR; in TCRdb, only in-frame clones are kept and a portion is missing. The table shows more than 95,000 clones, with around 87% occurring only once. Sequencing input: blood. The receptor source for this set is a man aged 55 to 70 in good health.

A single count supports this clone. The chain is built from TRBV5-1 and TRBJ2-7; perhaps D is TRBD1 or TRBD2 (7 bases each). The CDR3 totals 13 residues. V was shortened by 7 bases and J by 1 base, with 12 bases between the two germline ends. The germline V gene has CDR1 SGHRS and CDR2 YFSETQ. The CDR3 loop is CASGGGQSYEQYF. CDR3 DNA: TGCGCCAGCGGGGGGGGACAGTCCTACGAGCAGTACTTC.

The V and J genes are TRBV28 and TRBJ1-3; D perhaps matches TRBD1 (5 bases). Trimming pared 3 bases from V and 2 bases from J, leaving 11 bases between. The CDR3 consists of 15 residues. Germline V lookup: CDR1 MDHEN, CDR2 SYDVKM. The CDR3 DNA is TGTGCCAGCAGTTTTTCAGGGTTCGCTGGAAACACCATATATTTT. Translated: CASSFSGFAGNTIYF.

The chain couples TRBV12-3 or TRBV12-4 to TRBJ1-3; no definite D call. This CDR3 is 13 amino acids long. Trimming removed 4 bases from V and 1 base from J, with 5 bases in between. CDR3 DNA: TGTGCCAGCAGTTGGGTGTCTGGAAACACCATATATTTT. It codes for CASSWVSGNTIYF.

The V and J genes are TRBV9 and TRBJ1-1; D may be TRBD1 (5 bases). Between the trimmed V and J ends, which lost 2 bases and 1 base, there was a span of 12 bases. CDR1 and CDR2 (germline): SGDLS, YYNGEE. There are 15 residues in the CDR3. Here the CDR3 reads CASSVGGATNTEAFF. The DNA for the CDR3 is TGTGCCAGCAGCGTTGGCGGGGCAACGAACACTGAAGCTTTCTTT.

This clone was counted only a few times. CDR3 sequence: CASSLYGTGGSYEQYF. CDR3 bases: TGTGCCAGCAGTTTATACGGGACAGGGGGCTCTTACGAGCAGTACTTC. This chain uses TRBV27 with TRBJ2-7; 12 bases fit TRBD1. This CDR3 region has 16 residues. Germline-derived CDR1 and CDR2 are MNHEY and SMNVEV (reference sequence). Unmatched junction bases numbered 5, after V lost 1 base and J lost 4 bases.

The V call is TRBV19, the J call TRBJ1-1; the D is unclear. Trimming pared 7 bases from V and 0 bases from J, leaving 18 bases between. The germline gives CDR1 LNHDA, CDR2 SQIVND (reference sequence). The CDR3 length is 16 residues. This chain's CDR3 is CASTIMVTGMNTEAFF. The CDR3 DNA reads TGTGCCAGTACGATCATGGTGACCGGGATGAACACTGAAGCTTTCTTT.

The V call is TRBV27, the J call TRBJ2-7; TRBD1 aligns across 8 bases. The trim removed 7 bases at V and 3 bases at J, leaving 8 bases unmatched. The V gene's germline CDR1 is MNHEY and CDR2 SMNVEV (reference sequence). CDR3 length: 14 amino acids. In DNA, the CDR3 is TGTGCCAGCACGCCAGGGGGCGCTTACTACGAGCAGTACTTC. This translates into CASTPGGAYYEQYF.

This chain connects TRBV27 to TRBJ2-1; D may be TRBD2 (6 bases). CDR3 size: 13 residues. CDR1 MNHEY and CDR2 SMNVEV come from the germline V gene (reference sequence). The germline V and J ends were trimmed by 10 bases and 4 bases, with 14 bases remaining between them. The CDR3 coding sequence is TGTGCCACCGCCGACCGGGGGTACAATGAGCAGTTCTTC. Protein sequence: CATADRGYNEQFF.

The rearrangement links TRBV24-1 to TRBJ1-5, with 7 bases identical to TRBD1. CDR1 KGHDR and CDR2 SFDVKD come from the germline V gene. The CDR3 runs 15 residues. Trimming took 4 bases from V and 2 from J; bases not matched to a gene: 4. DNA for the CDR3: TGTGCCACCAGTGACACCGGGACAGGCAATCAGCCCCAGCATTTT. Its protein is CATSDTGTGNQPQHF.

The CDR3 sequence is CASPQGAPDTGELFF. In DNA form, the CDR3 reads TGTGCCAGTCCACAGGGGGCGCCGGACACCGGGGAGCTGTTTTTT. The rearrangement uses TRBV19 and TRBJ2-2; TRBD1 agrees at 9 bases. The germline CDR1 and CDR2 sequences are LNHDA and SQIVND (reference sequence). The V gene end was trimmed by 8 bases and the J gene end by 3 bases; junction bases not matched to a gene: 7. This CDR3 is 15 amino acids long.

The J gene is TRBJ2-1, the V gene TRBV18; D is possibly TRBD1 (6 bases). This CDR3 is 18 amino acids long. The V gene's germline CDR1 is KGHSH and CDR2 LQKENI. V was cut by 1 base and J by 0 bases, with 16 bases left in between. Written as DNA, the CDR3 is TGTGCCAGCTCACCACGAACAGGGTCACTCAGCTCCTACAATGAGCAGTTCTTC. Its protein is CASSPRTGSLSSYNEQFF.

The V gene is TRBV7-6, the J gene TRBJ2-2, with 9 bases lining up with TRBD2. The CDR3 has 17 amino acids. After removal of 5 bases from V and 2 bases from J, the junction contained 9 bases not matched to a gene. In germline, CDR1 is SGHVS, CDR2 FNYEAQ. CDR3 DNA sequence: TGTGCCAGCAGCCGGCCGCTAGCGGGGCTTAACACCGGGGAGCTGTTTTTT. Translation: CASSRPLAGLNTGELFF. Complete variable domain (other parts from reference TRBV7-6 and TRBJ2-2): GAGVSQSPRYKVTKRGQDVALRCDPISGHVSLYWYRQALGQGPEFLTYFNYEAQQDKSGLPNDRFSAERPEGSISTLTIQRTEQRDSAMYRCASSRPLAGLNTGELFFGEGSRLTVL.

The chain employs TRBV28 and TRBJ1-6, with 10 positions matching TRBD1. V lost 7 bases to trimming and J lost 7 bases; unmatched junction nucleotides: 4. Germline values: CDR1 MDHEN, CDR2 SYDVKM. The CDR3 totals 14 residues. DNA of the CDR3: TGTGCCAGCATGACAGGGGGCCCCAATTCACCCCTCCACTTT. Its protein is CASMTGGPNSPLHF.

This clone was seen only once. The chain links TRBV28 to TRBJ1-1, with D possibly TRBD1 on 5 matching bases. The germline gives CDR1 MDHEN, CDR2 SYDVKM. Trimming pared 3 bases from V and 6 bases from J, leaving 17 bases between. The CDR3 sequence is 15 residues long. The CDR3 loop is CASSLGGVLSPEAFF. In DNA, the CDR3 is TGTGCCAGCAGTTTGGGGGGGGTCTTAAGTCCTGAAGCTTTCTTT.

This clone was observed a handful of times. J is TRBJ1-1 and V is TRBV24-1; 9 bases agree with TRBD1. Germline V gene sequence: CDR1 KGHDR, CDR2 SFDVKD. The J segment lost 0 bases and the V segment lost 7 bases, leaving 8 bases of the junction unmatched. The CDR3 is made up of 16 amino acids. CDR3 sequence (DNA): TGTGCCACCAGAGCGACCGGGACAGGGCTGAACACTGAAGCTTTCTTT. Encoded protein: CATRATGTGLNTEAFF.

With regard to this clone: Other DNA sequences in this specimen translate into the identical CDR3. V and J are TRBV11-2 and TRBJ2-1; D gene uncertain. CDR1 is SGHAT, CDR2 FQNNGV, per germline. The CDR3 spans 17 residues. V gave up 1 base and J gave up 8 bases, with 21 bases separating them. This chain's CDR3 is CASSLGRDSSGYYEQFF. The CDR3 bases are TGTGCCAGCAGCTTAGGACGAGACTCCTCTGGGTACTATGAGCAGTTCTTC.

The chain carries TRBV7-2 and TRBJ2-2, with TRBD1 matching 8 bases. Germline CDR1 reads SGHTA; CDR2 reads FQGNSA. V shed 3 bases, J shed 6 bases, and the junction held 6 bases outside the gene matches. There are 15 residues in the CDR3. CDR3 sequence: CASSFTTGAAGELFF. The CDR3 region has the DNA TGTGCCAGCAGCTTCACGACAGGGGCGGCCGGGGAGCTGTTTTTT.